This T cell receptor beta chain is drawn from a study of neoadjuvant anti-PD-1 for oral cavity cancer. Sequencing was performed with immunoSEQ multiplex PCR; in TCRdb, only in-frame clones are kept and a portion is missing. The sample shows about 23,000 clones, roughly 29% of them seen only once. The time point denotes: after neoadjuvant nivolumab, at surgical resection. CDR1 and CDR2 from the germline V gene are SNHLY and FYNNEI. The CDR3 is 14 residues long. Trimming stripped 6 bases from V and 4 bases from J, with 15 bases between. This clone was counted between two and nine times. The sequences come from tumor tissue, collected after nivolumab (anti-PD-1) treatment. This sequence joins TRBV2 and TRBJ1-2; D call uncertain. The receptor was isolated from a person aged 35-79 years with oral cavity squamous cell carcinoma. This chain's CDR3 is CASREPHRVYGYTF. CDR3 sequence (DNA): TGTGCCAGCAGGGAGCCTCACAGAGTCTATGGCTACACCTTC.